A selection of T cell receptor beta chains follows, all from one sample in a study of cytomegalovirus exposure and HLA in healthy donors. Data came from immunoSEQ multiplex PCR; TCRdb stores just in-frame clones and leaves some out. The repertoire consists of about 160,000 clones, with around 83% occurring once and the leading ten covering 0.9% to 1%. The specimen was PBMCs. The source is a girl aged 2-10 years in good health and CMV-seropositive. Each CDR3 is given with its conserved first and last residue. A D gene is named only where the DNA matches it firmly. The listing skips clone size in some rows; elsewhere it reads once, few, many or a size class.

-	TRBJ1-1	TRBD1	TRBV27	TGTGCCAGCAGAACGATCCGGGACAGGGAGATGAGCACTGAAGCTTTCTTT	CASRTIRDREMSTEAFF
-	TRBJ1-2	-	TRBV13	TGTGCCAGCAGCCCCTCCATAGCTTGGACAAGGGTGGGCTACACCTTC	CASSPSIAWTRVGYTF
-	TRBJ2-7	-	TRBV5-6	TGTGCCAGCAGCTTTCGATGGAGGGTGAACGAGCAGTACTTC	CASSFRWRVNEQYF
few	TRBJ2-3	TRBD2	TRBV4-2	TGTGCCAGCAGCCAAGATTCCGGGGGAGGGCCAGATACGCAGTATTTT	CASSQDSGGGPDTQYF
-	TRBJ2-7	TRBD1	TRBV6-1	TGTGCCAGCAGACACCACTGGGACAGGTCCTACGAGCAGTACTTC	CASRHHWDRSYEQYF
-	TRBJ2-3	TRBD2	TRBV10-3	TGTGCCATCAGGGGAGGACTAGCGGGAATCACAGATACGCAGTATTTT	CAIRGGLAGITDTQYF
-	TRBJ1-5	-	TRBV19	TGTGCCAGTAGTCCTCAGAATCAGCCCCAGCATTTT	CASSPQNQPQHF
-	TRBJ2-1	TRBD2	TRBV11-2	TGTGCCAGCAGCTTAGATTCGGGACTAGAACATCAAGGGCAGTTCTTC	CASSLDSGLEHQGQFF
-	TRBJ1-5	-	TRBV28	TGTGCCAGCAGTTTGGGGGGGGGTATGGGAAACAATCAGCCCCAGCATTTT	CASSLGGGMGNNQPQHF
once	TRBJ2-3	TRBD2	TRBV5-6	TGTGCCAGCAGCTCACGACTAGCGGGAGGGTGGAGGACAGATACGCAGTATTTT	CASSSRLAGGWRTDTQYF
-	TRBJ2-3	-	TRBV14	TGTGCCAGCAGCCAAGATCGGGGTACCACAGATACGCAGTATTTT	CASSQDRGTTDTQYF
-	TRBJ1-4	-	TRBV28	TGTGCCAGCAAACCCGGGACCGGGGGTGAAAAACTGTTTTTT	CASKPGTGGEKLFF
-	TRBJ2-5	-	TRBV5-6	TGTGCCAGCAGTCCTAGACAGCCTCAAGAGACCCAGTACTTC	CASSPRQPQETQYF
-	TRBJ2-3	-	TRBV6-1	TGTGCCAGCAGTGAACAGGGTAGCACAGATACGCAGTATTTT	CASSEQGSTDTQYF
-	TRBJ1-5	-	TRBV21-1	TGTGCCAGCAGCAAAAGGGGGGGGCCCACCGGGAATCAGCCCCAGCATTTT	CASSKRGGPTGNQPQHF
-	TRBJ2-1	-	TRBV28	TGTGCCAGCAGTGCCCGGGACTCGGGCCCAGGCAATGAGCAGTTCTTC	CASSARDSGPGNEQFF
-	TRBJ2-7	-	TRBV7-9	TGTGCCAGCAGCTTAGCTGGCGGCTCCTACGAGCAGTACTTC	CASSLAGGSYEQYF